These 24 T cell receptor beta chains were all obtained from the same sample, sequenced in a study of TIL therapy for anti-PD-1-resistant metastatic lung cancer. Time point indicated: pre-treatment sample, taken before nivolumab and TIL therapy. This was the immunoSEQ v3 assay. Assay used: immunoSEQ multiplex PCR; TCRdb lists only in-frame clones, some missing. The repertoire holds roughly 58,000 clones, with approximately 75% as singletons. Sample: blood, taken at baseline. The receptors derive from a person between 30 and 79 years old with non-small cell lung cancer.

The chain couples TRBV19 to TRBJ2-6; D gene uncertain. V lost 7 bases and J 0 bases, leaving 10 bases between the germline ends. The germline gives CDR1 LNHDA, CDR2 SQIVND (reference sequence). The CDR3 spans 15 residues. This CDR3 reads CASTIPHSGANVLTF. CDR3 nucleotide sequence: TGTGCCAGTACCATTCCCCACTCTGGGGCCAACGTCCTGACTTTC.

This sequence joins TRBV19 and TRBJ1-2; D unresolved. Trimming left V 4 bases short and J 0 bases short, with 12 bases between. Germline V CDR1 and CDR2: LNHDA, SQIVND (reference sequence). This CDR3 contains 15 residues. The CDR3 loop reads CASSRLGSANYGYTF. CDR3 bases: TGTGCCAGTAGTAGGTTGGGGAGTGCTAACTATGGCTACACCTTC.

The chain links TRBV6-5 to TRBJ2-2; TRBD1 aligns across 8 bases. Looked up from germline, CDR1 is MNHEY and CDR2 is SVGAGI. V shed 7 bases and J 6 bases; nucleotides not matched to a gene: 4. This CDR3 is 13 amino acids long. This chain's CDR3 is CASISTGAGELFF. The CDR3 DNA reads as TGTGCCAGCATATCGACAGGGGCCGGGGAGCTGTTTTTT.

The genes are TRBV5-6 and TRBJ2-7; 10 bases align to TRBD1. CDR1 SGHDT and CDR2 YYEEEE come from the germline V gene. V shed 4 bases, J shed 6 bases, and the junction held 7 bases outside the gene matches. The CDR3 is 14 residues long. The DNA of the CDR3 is TGTGCCAGCAGCGGGGACAGGGGCGCGAGCGAGCAGTACTTC. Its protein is CASSGDRGASEQYF.

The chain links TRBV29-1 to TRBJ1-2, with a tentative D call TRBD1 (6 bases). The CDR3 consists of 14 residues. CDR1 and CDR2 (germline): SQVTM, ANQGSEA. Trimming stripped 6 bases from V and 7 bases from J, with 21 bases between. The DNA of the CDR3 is TGCAGCGTACAACCGCGGGCAGGGGTGCGTGGCTACACCTTC. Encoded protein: CSVQPRAGVRGYTF. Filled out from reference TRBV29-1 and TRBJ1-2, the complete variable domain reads SAVISQKPSRDICQRGTSLTIQCQVDSQVTMMFWYRQQPGQSLTLIATANQGSEATYESGFVIDKFPISRPNLTFSTLTVSNMSPEDSSIYLCSVQPRAGVRGYTFGSGTRLTVV.

Here the CDR3 DNA reads TGTGCCAGCAGCCCCGAGGTGCCTTACAATGAGCAGTTCTTC. Amino acids: CASSPEVPYNEQFF. The chain links TRBV9 to TRBJ2-1; D is uncertain. The CDR3 contains 14 residues. Germline V lookup: CDR1 SGDLS, CDR2 YYNGEE. V was clipped by 4 bases and J by 4 bases, with 12 bases between them. The variable domain in full, completed from reference TRBV9 and TRBJ2-1, reads DSGVTQTPKHLITATGQRVTLRCSPRSGDLSVYWYQQSLDQGLQFLIQYYNGEERAKGNILERFSAQQFPDLHSELNLSSLELGDSALYFCASSPEVPYNEQFFGPGTRLTVL.

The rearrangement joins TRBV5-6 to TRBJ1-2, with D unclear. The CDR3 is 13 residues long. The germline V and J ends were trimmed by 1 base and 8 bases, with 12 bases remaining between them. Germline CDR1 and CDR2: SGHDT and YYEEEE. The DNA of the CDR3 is TGTGCCAGCAGCTTGTCGACCCTGAGGGGCTACACCTTC. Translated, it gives CASSLSTLRGYTF.

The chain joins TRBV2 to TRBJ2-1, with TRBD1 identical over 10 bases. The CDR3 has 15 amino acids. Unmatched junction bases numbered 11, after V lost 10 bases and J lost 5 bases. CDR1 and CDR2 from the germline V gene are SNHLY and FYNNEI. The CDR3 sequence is CAIPVPGTGDNEQFF. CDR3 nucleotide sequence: TGTGCCATTCCGGTACCCGGGACAGGGGACAATGAGCAGTTCTTC.

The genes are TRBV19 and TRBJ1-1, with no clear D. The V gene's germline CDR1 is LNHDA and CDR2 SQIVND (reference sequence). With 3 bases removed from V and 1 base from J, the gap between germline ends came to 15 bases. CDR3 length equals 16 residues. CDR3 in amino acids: CASSISRQGANTEAFF. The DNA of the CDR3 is TGTGCCAGTAGTATTTCCCGCCAAGGAGCGAACACTGAAGCTTTCTTT.

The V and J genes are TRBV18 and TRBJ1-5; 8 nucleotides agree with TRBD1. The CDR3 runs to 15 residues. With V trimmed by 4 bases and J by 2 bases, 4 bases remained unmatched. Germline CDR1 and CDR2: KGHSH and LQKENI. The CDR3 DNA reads TGTGCCAGCTCACAGACAGGGGAGCGCAATCAGCCCCAGCATTTT. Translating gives CASSQTGERNQPQHF. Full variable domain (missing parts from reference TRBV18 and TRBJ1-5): NAGVMQNPRHLVRRRGQEARLRCSPMKGHSHVYWYRQLPEEGLKFMVYLQKENIIDESGMPKERFSAEFPKEGPSILRIQQVVRGDSAAYFCASSQTGERNQPQHFGDGTRLSIL.

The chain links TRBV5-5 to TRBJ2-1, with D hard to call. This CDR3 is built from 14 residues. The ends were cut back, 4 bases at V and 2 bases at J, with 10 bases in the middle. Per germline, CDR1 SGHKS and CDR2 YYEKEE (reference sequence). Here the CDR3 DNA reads TGTGCCAGCAGCGGGCCCGCCACCTACAATGAGCAGTTCTTC. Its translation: CASSGPATYNEQFF.

CDR3 amino acids: CASSRLGSAGELFF. The CDR3 region has the DNA TGTGCCAGCAGCCGCTTAGGAAGTGCCGGGGAGCTGTTTTTT. The genes are TRBV7-9 and TRBJ2-2, with D uncertain. The V end lost 5 bases, the J end lost 6 bases, and 13 bases lay between the germline ends. Germline lookup yields CDR1 SEHNR and CDR2 FQNEAQ (reference sequence). This CDR3 region has 14 residues.

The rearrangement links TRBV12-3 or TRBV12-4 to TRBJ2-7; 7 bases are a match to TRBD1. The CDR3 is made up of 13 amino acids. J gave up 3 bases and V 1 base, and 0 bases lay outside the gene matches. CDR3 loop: CASSLGQGYEQYF. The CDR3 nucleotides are TGTGCCAGCAGTTTAGGACAGGGCTACGAGCAGTACTTC.

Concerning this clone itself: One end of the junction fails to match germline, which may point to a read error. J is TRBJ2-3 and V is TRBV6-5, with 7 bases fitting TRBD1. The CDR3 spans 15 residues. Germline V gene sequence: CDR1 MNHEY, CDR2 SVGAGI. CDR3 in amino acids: CAGSRRAGGEDTQYF. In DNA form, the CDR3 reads TGTGCCGGCAGTCGAAGGGCAGGGGGAGAAGATACGCAGTATTTT.

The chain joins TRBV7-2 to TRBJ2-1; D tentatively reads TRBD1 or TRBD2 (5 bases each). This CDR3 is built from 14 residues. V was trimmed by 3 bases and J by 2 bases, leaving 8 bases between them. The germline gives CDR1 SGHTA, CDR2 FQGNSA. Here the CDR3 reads CASSFGATYNEQFF. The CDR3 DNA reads TGTGCCAGCAGCTTCGGGGCAACCTACAATGAGCAGTTCTTC.

The DNA for the CDR3 is TGCAGCGTTGTACCACCAACCAACTCCTACGAGCAGTACTTC. It specifies CSVVPPTNSYEQYF. The rearrangement links TRBV29-1 to TRBJ2-7; D not certain. V gave up 4 bases and J gave up 0 bases, with 13 bases separating them. The CDR3 contains 14 residues. Germline-derived CDR1 and CDR2 are SQVTM and ANQGSEA.

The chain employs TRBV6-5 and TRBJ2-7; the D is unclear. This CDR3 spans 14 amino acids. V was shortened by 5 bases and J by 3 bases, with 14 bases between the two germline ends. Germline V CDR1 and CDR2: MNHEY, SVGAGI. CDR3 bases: TGTGCCAGCAGTACACGTTTTTTCCTCTACGAGCAGTACTTC. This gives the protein CASSTRFFLYEQYF.

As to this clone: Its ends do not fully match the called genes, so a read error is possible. CDR3 bases: TGTGCTAGCAGTTTACCCGCAGGGGGCGAATGCACTGAAGCTTTCTTT. Residues: CASSLPAGGECTEAFF. The chain joins TRBV7-7 to TRBJ1-1; 8 bases line up with TRBD1. Germline assignment: CDR1 SSHAT and CDR2 FNYEAQ (reference sequence). The CDR3 has 16 residues. Full variable domain (outside the CDR3, taken from reference TRBV7-7 and TRBJ1-1): GAGVSQSPRYKVTKRGQDVTLRCDPISSHATLYWYQQALGQGPEFLTYFNYEAQPDKSGLPSDRFSAERPEGSISTLTIQRTEQRDSAMYRCASSLPAGGECTEAFFGQGTRLTVV.

The CDR3 loop is CASTMSLGDWNTGELFF. The CDR3 region has the DNA TGTGCCAGCACCATGAGTCTCGGAGATTGGAACACCGGGGAGCTGTTTTTT. The rearrangement links TRBV27 to TRBJ2-2; D gene unclear. V lost 7 bases and J lost 1, with 19 bases in between. Germline V gene lookup returns CDR1 MNHEY and CDR2 SMNVEV (reference sequence). The CDR3 runs 17 residues.

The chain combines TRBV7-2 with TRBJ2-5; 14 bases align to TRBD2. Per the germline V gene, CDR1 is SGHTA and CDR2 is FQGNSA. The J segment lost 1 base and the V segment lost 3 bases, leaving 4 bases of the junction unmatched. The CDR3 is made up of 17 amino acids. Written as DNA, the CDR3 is TGTGCCAGCAGCTTGGTTGGACTAGCGGGGGGCCAAGAGACCCAGTACTTC. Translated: CASSLVGLAGGQETQYF. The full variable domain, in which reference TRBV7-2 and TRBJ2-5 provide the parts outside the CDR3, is GAGVSQSPSNKVTEKGKDVELRCDPISGHTALYWYRQSLGQGLEFLIYFQGNSAPDKSGLPSDRFSAERTGGSVSTLTIQRTQQEDSAVYLCASSLVGLAGGQETQYFGPGTRLLVL.

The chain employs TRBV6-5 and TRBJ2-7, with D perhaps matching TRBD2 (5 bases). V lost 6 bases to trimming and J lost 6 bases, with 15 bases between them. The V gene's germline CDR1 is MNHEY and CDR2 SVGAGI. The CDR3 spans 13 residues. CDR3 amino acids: CASSPGSRAEQYF. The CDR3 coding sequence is TGTGCCAGCAGCCCCGGATCGAGGGCCGAGCAGTACTTC.

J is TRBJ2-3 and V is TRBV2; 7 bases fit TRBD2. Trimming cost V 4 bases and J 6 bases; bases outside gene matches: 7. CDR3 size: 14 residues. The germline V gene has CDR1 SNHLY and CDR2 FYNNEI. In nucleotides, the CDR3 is TGTGCCAGCAGTGTCCGCGGGGGTGGTGATACGCAGTATTTT. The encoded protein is CASSVRGGGDTQYF.

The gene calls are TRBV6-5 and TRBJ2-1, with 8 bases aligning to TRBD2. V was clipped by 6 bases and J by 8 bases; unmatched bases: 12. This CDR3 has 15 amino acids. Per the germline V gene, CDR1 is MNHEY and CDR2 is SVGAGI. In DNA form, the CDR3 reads TGTGCCAGCAGCCGAAAGGGGACTAGTCCCCATGAGCAGTTCTTC. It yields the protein CASSRKGTSPHEQFF.

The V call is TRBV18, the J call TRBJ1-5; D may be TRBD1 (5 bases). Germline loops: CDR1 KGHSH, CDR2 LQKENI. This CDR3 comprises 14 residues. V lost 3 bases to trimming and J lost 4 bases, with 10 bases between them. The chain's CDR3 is CASSPSGLNQPQHF. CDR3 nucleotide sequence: TGTGCCAGCTCACCGTCAGGGCTTAATCAGCCCCAGCATTTT.